This passage covers 18 T cell receptor beta chains from one sample sequenced in a study of control samples from healthy donors and cancer patients. Here immunoSEQ multiplex PCR was the method, and the copy in TCRdb shows in-frame clones only, minus some. Altogether roughly 59,000 clones are present, roughly 90% being singletons, with the ten largest covering around 1.7%. Sample: PBMCs. Every receptor here comes from a middle-aged man with colorectal cancer.

The CDR3 region has the DNA TGTGCCAGCAAGGTACCTTTTACCCACGAGCAGTACTTC. Translated, it gives CASKVPFTHEQYF. The chain has TRBV6-5 and TRBJ2-7; no clear D gene. Per the germline V gene, CDR1 is MNHEY and CDR2 is SVGAGI. V shed 7 bases and J shed 5 bases, with 15 bases lying between them. The CDR3 has 13 amino acids.

J is TRBJ2-7 and V is TRBV6-5, with D uncertain. CDR3 length: 11 amino acids. Per the germline V gene, CDR1 is MNHEY and CDR2 is SVGAGI. V was clipped by 5 bases and J by 3 bases, with 5 bases between them. In DNA, the CDR3 is TGTGCCAGCAGTACAGTCTACGAGCAGTACTTC. Amino acids: CASSTVYEQYF.

This chain links TRBV5-6 with TRBJ2-7; 10 bases map to TRBD2. Germline V gene sequence: CDR1 SGHDT, CDR2 YYEEEE. Trimming at V came to 6 bases and at J to 7 bases, leaving 16 bases not matched to a gene. The CDR3 runs to 16 residues. CDR3 in DNA: TGTGCCAGCATACATAGCGGGGGGACCGGGCGGAAGGAGCAGTACTTC. Residues: CASIHSGGTGRKEQYF.

The chain uses TRBV14 and TRBJ2-2; a weak D match, TRBD2 (6 bases). The ends were cut back, 6 bases at V and 0 bases at J, with 11 bases in the middle. CDR3 length equals 15 residues. CDR1 is SGHDN, CDR2 FVKESK, per germline. The DNA for the CDR3 is TGTGCCAGCAGTGGGACTCGATCGAACACCGGGGAGCTGTTTTTT. The encoded protein is CASSGTRSNTGELFF. Full variable domain (missing parts from reference TRBV14 and TRBJ2-2): EAGVTQFPSHSVIEKGQTVTLRCDPISGHDNLYWYRRVMGKEIKFLLHFVKESKQDESGMPNNRFLAERTGGTYSTLKVQPAELEDSGVYFCASSGTRSNTGELFFGEGSRLTVL.

V usage is TRBV6-5 and J usage is TRBJ2-7, with 9 bases lining up with TRBD1. The germline V gene encodes CDR1 MNHEY and CDR2 SVGAGI. CDR3 size: 14 residues. J gave up 3 bases and V 5 bases, and 5 bases lay outside the gene matches. The CDR3 coding sequence is TGTGCCAGCAGTAACAGGGGGCAGAACTACGAGCAGTACTTC. This gives the protein CASSNRGQNYEQYF.

CDR3 nucleotide sequence: TGTGCCATCAGTGAGTCGAAGGACGCACGGGTAAAACTGTTTTTT. This translates into CAISESKDARVKLFF. The chain employs TRBV10-3 and TRBJ1-4; D remains unclear. The germline V gene has CDR1 ENHRY and CDR2 SYGVKD. This CDR3 spans 15 amino acids. Deletions cut 0 bases from V and 10 bases from J, with 15 bases between.

This chain uses TRBV7-8 with TRBJ2-1; 13 positions agree with TRBD2. The CDR3 has 17 amino acids. In germline, CDR1 is SGHVS, CDR2 FQNEAQ. The V and J ends lost 3 bases and 5 bases, in that order; junction bases with no gene match: 7. The CDR3, as DNA: TGTGCCAGCAGCTTTACAAGACTAGCGGGGGGACACAATGAGCAGTTCTTC. Translation gives CASSFTRLAGGHNEQFF.

The CDR3 DNA reads as TGTGCCAGCAGTGACGGGACACTCTCTGGAAACACCATATATTTT. Its protein is CASSDGTLSGNTIYF. This chain links TRBV6-6 with TRBJ1-3; D is possibly TRBD1 (6 bases). Germline CDR1 is MNHNY and CDR2 is SVGAGI (reference sequence). This CDR3 is 15 amino acids long. Trimming removed 5 bases at V and 0 bases at J, with 11 bases between.

V and J are TRBV6-5 and TRBJ2-2, with no clear D. The CDR3 has 14 residues. The V end was cut by 0 bases, the J end by 13 bases, with 15 bases between. Germline V gene lookup returns CDR1 MNHEY and CDR2 SVGAGI. The CDR3 nucleotides are TGTGCCAGCAGTTACTCGAGTCCCCCAGGCATGCTGTTTTTT. Its protein product is CASSYSSPPGMLFF.

The CDR3 bases are TGTGCCAGAAGCCCAAAGTTAGCGGGGGTAAACACAGATACGCAGTATTTT. Translation: CARSPKLAGVNTDTQYF. J is TRBJ2-3 and V is TRBV5-3; TRBD2 agrees at 9 bases. TRBV5-3 is sorted into the ORF group, with uncertain function. CDR3 length: 17 amino acids. V dropped 4 bases and J dropped 2; count of bases not matched to a gene: 11.

Here the CDR3 reads CATSDRGTSGGAVMGEQFF. For the CDR3, the DNA is TGTGCCACCAGTGACAGAGGGACTAGCGGGGGGGCCGTTATGGGTGAGCAGTTCTTC. This chain joins TRBV24-1 and TRBJ2-1; TRBD2 matches at 16 bases. The V gene's germline CDR1 is KGHDR and CDR2 SFDVKD. This CDR3 spans 19 amino acids. V was pared by 4 bases and J by 9 bases, with 14 bases of the junction left unmatched.

CDR3 nucleotide sequence: TGTGCCAGTAGTATAGCGGGGCTAGCGGGGGGGCTACCCTACAATGAGCAGTTCTTC. This sequence encodes CASSIAGLAGGLPYNEQFF. V and J are TRBV19 and TRBJ2-1, with 12 bases lining up with TRBD2. CDR1 LNHDA and CDR2 SQIVND come from the germline V gene (reference sequence). V lost 1 base to trimming and J lost 2 bases; unmatched junction nucleotides: 9. The CDR3 runs 19 residues.

The V gene is TRBV3-1 (or the pseudogene TRBV3-2), the J gene TRBJ1-1, with 8 positions matching TRBD1. Germline V gene lookup returns CDR1 LGHDT and CDR2 YNNKEL (reference sequence). This CDR3 comprises 16 residues. V shed 4 bases and J 0 bases; nucleotides not matched to a gene: 7. The CDR3, as DNA: TGTGCCAGCAGCCGCGGACAGGGATACGTGAACACTGAAGCTTTCTTT. It encodes CASSRGQGYVNTEAFF.

The chain employs TRBV5-1 and TRBJ2-1; perhaps TRBD2 as D (5 bases). This CDR3 region has 14 residues. Trimming left V 0 bases short and J 1 base short, with 5 bases between. CDR1 is SGHRS and CDR2 is YFSETQ in the germline V gene. CDR3 protein: CASSLGGSYNEQFF. CDR3 coding DNA: TGCGCCAGCAGCTTGGGCGGGTCCTACAATGAGCAGTTCTTC.

The rearrangement links TRBV5-4 to TRBJ2-6; D may be TRBD2 (5 bases). Germline V gene data show CDR1 as SGHNT and CDR2 as YYREEE (reference sequence). This CDR3 is built from 15 residues. V shed 4 bases and J shed 0 bases, with 8 bases lying between them. The DNA of the CDR3 is TGTGCCAGCAGCGTCCGGGACTCTGGGGCCAACGTCCTGACTTTC. Translated: CASSVRDSGANVLTF.

The chain recombines TRBV29-1 with TRBJ2-1, with a possible D match to TRBD1 (5 bases). V gave up 3 bases and J gave up 8 bases, with 20 bases separating them. CDR1 is SQVTM and CDR2 is ANQGSEA in the germline V gene. The CDR3 sequence is 15 residues long. For the CDR3, the DNA is TGCAGCGTTGAGGGAAAGGCAGGGTATTCGTATGAGCAGTTCTTC. It yields the protein CSVEGKAGYSYEQFF.

The chain links TRBV7-6 to TRBJ2-3; 7 nucleotides line up with TRBD2. Germline trimming cut 3 bases from V and 0 bases from J; bases unmatched to any gene: 6. The CDR3 runs 16 residues. Germline assignment: CDR1 SGHVS and CDR2 FNYEAQ. CDR3 coding DNA: TGTGCCAGCAGCTTCCGACCGGGAGGTAGCACAGATACGCAGTATTTT. Translated: CASSFRPGGSTDTQYF.

The chain uses TRBV29-1 and TRBJ2-3; TRBD2 matches 16 bases. There are 17 residues in the CDR3. J was trimmed by 5 bases and V by 0 bases; bases with no gene match: 5. Germline V gene sequence: CDR1 SQVTM, CDR2 ANQGSEA. The CDR3 DNA is TGCAGCGTTGAAGACGGGACTAGCGGGGGGGCTTTAGATACGCAGTATTTT. Translation gives CSVEDGTSGGALDTQYF.